A single sample gave rise to the 23 T cell receptor beta chains below, sequenced in a study of CD8 T cells in Susac syndrome. Reverse transcription of about 0.5 to 1 ug RNA was carried out with random hexamers. TCRdb passed the immunoSEQ multiplex PCR reads through MiXCR, listing each CDR3 protein once. The table shows hundreds of thousands of distinct CDR3 sequences, with almost 97% occurring only once. Input material: CD4+ T cells from PBMCs. The receptors derive from a human donor with Susac syndrome.

The chain has TRBV9 and TRBJ2-3, with no clear D. The germline V gene has CDR1 SGDLS and CDR2 YYNGEE. The ends were cut back, 1 base at V and 1 base at J, with 10 bases in the middle. The CDR3 is made up of 15 amino acids. The CDR3 bases are TGTGCCAGCAGCGTAACGGGTCCCCGCACAGATACGCAGTATTTT. It translates to CASSVTGPRTDTQYF.

The chain couples TRBV7-2 to TRBJ1-5; no reliable D call. V was shortened by 0 bases and J by 4 bases, with 10 bases between the two germline ends. The V gene's germline CDR1 is SGHTA and CDR2 FQGNSA. The CDR3 sequence is 15 residues long. The CDR3 here is CASSLAGSQNQPQHF. CDR3 DNA sequence: TGTGCCAGCAGCTTAGCAGGCAGTCAAAATCAGCCCCAGCATTTT.

This clonotype was recorded only once. The chain joins TRBV28 to TRBJ2-7, with D possibly matching TRBD2 (5 bases). Germline V gene data show CDR1 as MDHEN and CDR2 as SYDVKM. V was cut by 4 bases and J by 2 bases, with 15 bases left in between. The CDR3 runs 15 residues. CDR3: CASSSPLYGAYEQYF. In DNA form, the CDR3 reads TGTGCCAGCAGTTCCCCGCTGTACGGGGCCTACGAGCAGTACTTC.

This sequence joins TRBV30 and TRBJ1-5; D ambiguous. The V end was cut by 0 bases, the J end by 7 bases, with 10 bases between. CDR1 and CDR2 (germline): GTSNPN, SVGIG (reference sequence). This CDR3 region has 13 residues. This CDR3 is CAWSVGGKQPQHF. The CDR3 DNA is TGTGCCTGGAGTGTTGGAGGAAAGCAGCCCCAGCATTTT.

The table lists this clonotype with a count of one. The chain uses TRBV18 and TRBJ2-5; no clear D gene. The CDR3 is made up of 14 amino acids. Trimming stripped 2 bases from V and 5 bases from J, with 12 bases between. Germline loops: CDR1 KGHSH, CDR2 LQKENI. CDR3 loop: CASSPDSSRETQYF. The CDR3, as DNA: TGTGCCAGCTCACCAGATAGTAGCCGGGAGACCCAGTACTTC.

V gene TRBV20-1 combines with J gene TRBJ2-2, with a possible D match to TRBD1 (5 bases). Germline V lookup: CDR1 DFQATT, CDR2 SNEGSKA (reference sequence). Between the trimmed V and J ends, which lost 5 bases and 4 bases, there was a span of 11 bases. CDR3 length equals 13 residues. CDR3 nucleotide sequence: TGCAGTGCTGCCAACACAGGCACCGGGGAGCTGTTTTTT. This sequence encodes CSAANTGTGELFF.

V and J are TRBV27 and TRBJ2-7; D possibly matches TRBD1 or TRBD2 (5 bases each). This CDR3 spans 13 amino acids. V was shortened by 7 bases and J by 3 bases, with 13 bases between the two germline ends. CDR1 and CDR2 from the germline V gene are MNHEY and SMNVEV (reference sequence). The CDR3 region is CASNPPGSYEQYF. The CDR3 DNA reads as TGTGCCAGCAACCCCCCAGGGAGCTACGAGCAGTACTTC.

The rearrangement uses TRBV3-1 and TRBJ2-4; D is ambiguous. The CDR3 consists of 12 residues. V lost 1 base and J 6 bases, leaving 4 bases between the germline ends. Germline CDR1 is LGHDT and CDR2 is YNNKEL (reference sequence). CDR3 in DNA: TGTGCCAGCAGCCAAGGCAGAAACATTCAGTACTTC. Encoded protein: CASSQGRNIQYF. The full variable domain, with the rest looked up from reference TRBV3-1 and TRBJ2-4, is DTAVSQTPKYLVTQMGNDKSIKCEQNLGHDTMYWYKQDSKKFLKIMFSYNNKELIINETVPNRFSPKSPDKAHLNLHINSLELGDSAVYFCASSQGRNIQYFGAGTRLSVL.

The V and J genes are TRBV5-1 and TRBJ2-1; the match to TRBD1 covers 11 bases. Germline CDR1 and CDR2: SGHRS and YFSETQ. This CDR3 is built from 14 residues. V lost 0 bases, J lost 8 bases, and 1 base stayed unmatched. The chain's CDR3 is CASSLAGQGDEQFF. The CDR3 region has the DNA TGCGCCAGCAGCTTGGCGGGACAGGGGGATGAGCAGTTCTTC.

The sample holds one count of this clonotype. The V gene is TRBV13, the J gene TRBJ2-3; 8 bases fit TRBD1. Germline V gene sequence: CDR1 PRHDT, CDR2 FYEKMQ (reference sequence). Unmatched junction bases numbered 2, after V lost 4 bases and J lost 5 bases. The CDR3 sequence is 13 residues long. CDR3 in DNA: TGTGCCAGCAGCTCACAGGGGGGAGATACGCAGTATTTT. Translating gives CASSSQGGDTQYF. The full variable domain, in which reference TRBV13 and TRBJ2-3 provide the parts outside the CDR3, is AAGVIQSPRHLIKEKRETATLKCYPIPRHDTVYWYQQGPGQDPQFLISFYEKMQSDKGSIPDRFSAQQFSDYHSELNMSSLELGDSALYFCASSSQGGDTQYFGPGTRLTVL.

The chain uses TRBV18 and TRBJ2-1; 9 bases are shared with TRBD2. The CDR3 has 15 amino acids. Per the germline V gene, CDR1 is KGHSH and CDR2 is LQKENI. The trim removed 3 bases at V and 2 bases at J, leaving 2 bases unmatched. The CDR3 coding sequence is TGTGCCAGCTCACCCCTAGCGGGAACCTACAATGAGCAGTTCTTC. Its protein is CASSPLAGTYNEQFF.

In nucleotides, the CDR3 is TGTGCCATCAGTAGGGGAGTCTCAGAGACCCAGTACTTC. Its protein product is CAISRGVSETQYF. This chain links TRBV10-3 with TRBJ2-5, with D perhaps being TRBD1 or TRBD2 (5 bases each). The CDR3 has 13 residues. Deletions cut 5 bases from V and 4 bases from J, with 11 bases between. Looked up from germline, CDR1 is ENHRY and CDR2 is SYGVKD.

The chain carries TRBV30 and TRBJ1-5; D not certain. With 0 bases removed from V and 4 bases from J, the gap between germline ends came to 10 bases. CDR1 GTSNPN and CDR2 SVGIG come from the germline V gene (reference sequence). The CDR3 has 14 residues. CDR3 residues: CAWSVGGNNQPQHF. CDR3 in DNA: TGTGCCTGGAGTGTAGGTGGGAATAATCAGCCCCAGCATTTT.

The chain combines TRBV20-1 with TRBJ1-2; D is unclear. V was clipped by 0 bases and J by 4 bases, with 12 bases between them. CDR3 length: 14 residues. Germline V gene sequence: CDR1 DFQATT, CDR2 SNEGSKA (reference sequence). CDR3 residues: CSARDMEGSYGYTF. DNA of the CDR3: TGCAGTGCTAGAGATATGGAAGGGAGCTATGGCTACACCTTC.

The CDR3 nucleotides are TGTGCCAGTAGTATCCCCGCCCAGGGCGAGCAGTACTTC. This encodes CASSIPAQGEQYF. The J gene is TRBJ2-7, the V gene TRBV19; D is possibly TRBD1 (5 bases). CDR1 is LNHDA, CDR2 SQIVND, per germline (reference sequence). V lost 3 bases to trimming and J lost 6 bases, with 12 bases between them. The CDR3 has 13 amino acids. Supplemented by reference TRBV19 and TRBJ2-7, the full variable domain reads DGGITQSPKYLFRKEGQNVTLSCEQNLNHDAMYWYRQDPGQGLRLIYYSQIVNDFQKGDIAEGYSVSREKKESFPLTVTSAQKNPTAFYLCASSIPAQGEQYFGPGTRLTVT.

The chain has TRBV30 and TRBJ2-3; 13 bases are a match to TRBD2. The CDR3 is made up of 16 amino acids. V lost 5 bases and J lost 12; bases outside the gene matches: 17. Germline-derived CDR1 and CDR2 are GTSNPN and SVGIG (reference sequence). The CDR3 bases are TGTGCCTGGTGGCCCCCCGGGACTAGCGGGACCCAACGACAGTATTTT. Its translation is CAWWPPGTSGTQRQYF.

V is TRBV20-1 and J is TRBJ1-2, with unresolved D. Germline CDR1 DFQATT, CDR2 SNEGSKA (reference sequence). V shed 7 bases and J shed 4 bases, with 10 bases lying between them. The CDR3 has 11 amino acids. DNA of the CDR3: TGCAGTGTTCGGACGGGCTATGGCTACACCTTC. Amino acids: CSVRTGYGYTF.

The chain recombines TRBV29-1 with TRBJ2-7; 12 bases agree with TRBD2. Looked up from germline, CDR1 is SQVTM and CDR2 is ANQGSEA. V was pared by 1 base and J by 3 bases, with 4 bases of the junction left unmatched. This CDR3 has 15 residues. CDR3: CSVEGLAGVRYEQYF. The CDR3 DNA is TGCAGCGTTGAAGGACTAGCGGGAGTTCGCTACGAGCAGTACTTC.

The V gene is TRBV20-1, the J gene TRBJ2-3; TRBD2 matches at 13 bases. J was trimmed by 4 bases and V by 8 bases; bases with no gene match: 3. The germline gives CDR1 DFQATT, CDR2 SNEGSKA (reference sequence). The CDR3 sequence is 13 residues long. The CDR3 region has the DNA TGCAGTTCGGGACTAGCGGGACCAGATACGCAGTATTTT. It is translated as CSSGLAGPDTQYF.

V usage is TRBV14 and J usage is TRBJ2-5; 8 bases line up with TRBD1. With 4 bases clipped from V and 0 bases from J, the junction kept 13 bases outside the gene matches. CDR1 is SGHDN and CDR2 is FVKESK in the germline V gene. This CDR3 region has 18 residues. The CDR3 loop reads CASSLRAGGYRYQETQYF. The CDR3 bases are TGTGCCAGCAGCCTCCGGGCAGGGGGCTACAGGTACCAAGAGACCCAGTACTTC.

The rearrangement links TRBV20-1 to TRBJ1-1; no definite D call. Trimming pared 7 bases from V and 10 bases from J, leaving 22 bases between. There are 13 residues in the CDR3. CDR1 is DFQATT and CDR2 is SNEGSKA in the germline V gene (reference sequence). The CDR3 reads CSVSGQAGVVAFF. Written as DNA, the CDR3 is TGCAGTGTTTCCGGGCAGGCTGGTGTGGTAGCTTTCTTT.

The J gene is TRBJ2-7, the V gene TRBV29-1, with 8 bases lining up with TRBD1. CDR1 SQVTM and CDR2 ANQGSEA come from the germline V gene. V trimming: 7 bases; J trimming: 3 bases; junction bases outside the gene matches: 5. CDR3 length: 12 amino acids. The CDR3 bases are TGCAGCGCCCGGACAGGGCACTACGAGCAGTACTTC. Protein product: CSARTGHYEQYF.

The chain links TRBV12-5 to TRBJ2-7; D gene ambiguous. Looked up from germline, CDR1 is LGHNT and CDR2 is FRNRAP. CDR3 length equals 11 residues. V lost 1 base and J lost 8, with 6 bases in between. The CDR3 sequence is CASGLEDKQYF. Written as DNA, the CDR3 is TGTGCTAGTGGTTTGGAAGATAAGCAGTACTTC.